A single sample gave rise to the 8 T cell receptor beta chains below, sequenced in a study of blood T cell repertoires in COVID-19. The assay was immunoSEQ multiplex PCR, and TCRdb's table has in-frame clones only and misses some. The sample lists 120,000 or so clones; 88% were seen once. The sequenced sample consisted of peripheral blood. These receptor sequences come from a human donor in a cohort sampled during active COVID-19.

This clone was recorded many times. The V call is TRBV4-1, the J call TRBJ2-3, with 7 bases that match TRBD1. The CDR3 spans 16 residues. CDR1 and CDR2 from the germline V gene are MGHRA and YSYEKL. Trimming at V came to 6 bases and at J to 0 bases, leaving 9 bases not matched to a gene. The CDR3, as DNA: TGCGCCAGCAGGGGGAGACCGGGACAGAGCACAGATACGCAGTATTTT. Translated, it gives CASRGRPGQSTDTQYF.

The chain recombines TRBV14 with TRBJ1-1; 7 bases fit TRBD1. Germline V gives CDR1 SGHDN, CDR2 FVKESK. This CDR3 comprises 15 residues. Trimming at V came to 0 bases and at J to 5 bases, leaving 6 bases not matched to a gene. The CDR3 loop reads CASSQELTGVTEAFF. For the CDR3, the DNA is TGTGCCAGCAGCCAAGAACTAACAGGGGTGACTGAAGCTTTCTTT.

The chain employs TRBV30 and TRBJ2-7, with TRBD2 matching over 11 bases. Looked up from germline, CDR1 is GTSNPN and CDR2 is SVGIG (reference sequence). The ends lost 5 bases at V and 2 bases at J; junction bases unmatched: 8. The CDR3 sequence is 15 residues long. CDR3 sequence (DNA): TGTGCCTGGGAATACGGGACTAGCGGCGCCTACGAGCAGTACTTC. Its protein product is CAWEYGTSGAYEQYF.

The DNA for the CDR3 is TGTGCCAGCTCCTCCGGGACAAAAGAGGCCTACGAGCAGTACTTC. It translates to CASSSGTKEAYEQYF. The J gene is TRBJ2-7, the V gene TRBV13; tentative D call: TRBD1 (6 bases). There are 15 residues in the CDR3. Looked up from germline, CDR1 is PRHDT and CDR2 is FYEKMQ (reference sequence). Trimming left V 8 bases short and J 2 bases short, with 19 bases between. The full variable domain, with the rest looked up from reference TRBV13 and TRBJ2-7, is AAGVIQSPRHLIKEKRETATLKCYPIPRHDTVYWYQQGPGQDPQFLISFYEKMQSDKGSIPDRFSAQQFSDYHSELNMSSLELGDSALYFCASSSGTKEAYEQYFGPGTRLTVT.

This rearrangement joins TRBV15 to TRBJ2-1; D may be TRBD2 (6 bases). This CDR3 spans 14 amino acids. The germline V gene encodes CDR1 LNHNV and CDR2 YYDKDF (reference sequence). Deletions cut 3 bases from V and 9 bases from J, with 15 bases between. The CDR3 DNA reads as TGTGCCACCAGCAGTGTTACGGGGAGGACTGAGCAGTTCTTC. Translation gives CATSSVTGRTEQFF.

The chain has TRBV5-1 and TRBJ2-2; 10 bases are shared with TRBD2. The CDR3 has 15 residues. The trim removed 0 bases at V and 6 bases at J, leaving 2 bases unmatched. The germline V gene encodes CDR1 SGHRS and CDR2 YFSETQ. The CDR3 protein is CASSLVAGGPGELFF. For the CDR3, the DNA is TGCGCCAGCAGCTTGGTAGCGGGGGGACCCGGGGAGCTGTTTTTT.

This rearrangement joins TRBV12-3 or TRBV12-4 to TRBJ2-7, with TRBD1 matching over 7 bases. J gave up 7 bases and V 6 bases, and 9 bases lay outside the gene matches. The CDR3 extends over 13 amino acids. The CDR3 region has the DNA TGTGCCAGCAGATACGACAGGGTGGAAGAGCAGTACTTC. Translated: CASRYDRVEEQYF.

CDR3 bases: TGTGCCAGCAGTGCTCAGGGGGCCGGAGATACGCAGTATTTT. It translates to CASSAQGAGDTQYF. The gene calls are TRBV2 and TRBJ2-3, with 8 bases that match TRBD1. This CDR3 has 14 amino acids. With 4 bases clipped from V and 5 bases from J, the junction kept 5 bases outside the gene matches. Germline V gene data show CDR1 as SNHLY and CDR2 as FYNNEI.